This T cell receptor beta chain was identified in a study of blood T cells in healthy people across ages. Study results and caveats: Long-lived donors had more naive CD4+ cells and higher diversity than aged donors.

The V gene's germline CDR1 is MNHNY and CDR2 SVGAGI (reference sequence). The CDR3 has 14 amino acids. The use of a sample-barcoded 5' primer and a J-beta primer mix characterized a second PCR of roughly 7 to 12 cycles. TCRdb re-called the 5' RACE reads through MiXCR, storing one row per CDR3 protein. The profile shows approximately 900,000 distinct CDR3 sequences, around 49% of them singletons. This clonotype has just a few counts. Its antigen is still unknown. This sequence was found in a man aged 25 to 45 in good health. The material sequenced was blood. The rearrangement joins TRBV6-6 to TRBJ2-4; 9 bases align to TRBD1. The J call is in doubt because the DNA end fits TRBJ2-7 better. The CDR3 nucleotides are TGTGCCAGCAGTTCGGGACAGGGAAGAGACGAGCAGTACTTC. Translated: CASSSGQGRDEQYF.